A selection of T cell receptor beta chains follows, all from one sample in a study of identical twins. TCRdb called the 5' RACE reads again in MiXCR, with one record for every CDR3 protein. The data show hundreds of thousands of distinct CDR3 sequences, approximately 20% seen once. The same sample was also studied in work on yellow fever vaccine responses in identical twins.

Sequenced: CD4+ T cells sorted from blood. These TCRs come from a woman aged 18-30 years in good health. Each CDR3 is given with its conserved first and last residue. A D gene is named only where the DNA matches it firmly. Size is stated for part of the rows, as once, few or many counts, or as a class when the clone is expanded.

D	size	V	J	DNA	CDR3
.	.	TRBV20-1	TRBJ2-5	TGCAGTGCTAGACGTGTTCGGGGCCAAGAGACCCAGTACTTC	CSARRVRGQETQYF
TRBD1	.	TRBV28	TRBJ2-3	TGTGCCAGCAGTTCCCGGACAGGGGATTCCACAGATACGCAGTATTTT	CASSSRTGDSTDTQYF
.	.	TRBV29-1	TRBJ1-1	TGCAGCGCGAGGCTGCTCATGAACACTGAAGCTTTCTTT	CSARLLMNTEAFF
TRBD2	many	TRBV9	TRBJ2-1	TGTGCCAGCAGCGTATTCACTAGCGGGAGTCCCAATGAGCAGTTCTTC	CASSVFTSGSPNEQFF
TRBD1	.	TRBV4-1	TRBJ1-1	TGCGCCAGCAGCCCCGGACAGGGACGGATGAACACTGAAGCTTTCTTT	CASSPGQGRMNTEAFF
TRBD2	.	TRBV3-1	TRBJ2-1	TGTGCCAGCAGCCGAGATCGCCTAGCGGGAGACGGTCGCAATGAGCAGTTCTTC	CASSRDRLAGDGRNEQFF
TRBD1	.	TRBV20-1	TRBJ2-2	TGCAGTGCTGGAGCTGACAGGGGGCGAAGGACCGGGGAGCTGTTTTTT	CSAGADRGRRTGELFF
TRBD1	.	TRBV25-1	TRBJ1-4	TGTGCCAGCAGTGAATCGGGGGACAGGGGAAAACTGTTTTTT	CASSESGDRGKLFF
.	.	TRBV6-2/TRBV6-3	TRBJ2-5	TGTGCCAGCGCGGAGATCCAAGAGACCCAGTACTTC	CASAEIQETQYF
.	.	TRBV20-1	TRBJ2-3	TGCAGTGCTAGTGTCTCTAACACAGATACGCAGTATTTT	CSASVSNTDTQYF
.	few	TRBV29-1	TRBJ1-1	TGCAGCTTCCGGGACACCGGGCGTACTGAAGCTTTCTTT	CSFRDTGRTEAFF
.	.	TRBV20-1	TRBJ2-3	TGCAGTGCTCAGCTTCAGATCGGTAGACAGGACTCTAGCACAGATACGCAGTATTTT	CSAQLQIGRQDSSTDTQYF
.	.	TRBV9	TRBJ1-1	TGTGCCAGCAGCATAATGACAGAGAACACTGAAGCTTTCTTT	CASSIMTENTEAFF
.	.	TRBV12-3/TRBV12-4	TRBJ2-4	TGTGCCAGCAGTTTGCAGGACAGATGGGGAAACATTCAGTACTTC	CASSLQDRWGNIQYF
.	.	TRBV18	TRBJ2-1	TGTGCCAGCTCACCGCCGGGCAAGACTTACAATGAGCAGTTCTTC	CASSPPGKTYNEQFF
TRBD2	.	TRBV11-1	TRBJ2-1	TGTGCCAGCAGCACCCTCAAGCCGACTAGCGGGAGGCCCAGCTCCTACAATGAGCAGTTCTTC	CASSTLKPTSGRPSSYNEQFF
.	.	TRBV29-1	TRBJ2-7	TGCAGCGCAACCGGGACCCGGGGCTCCTACGAGCAGTACTTC	CSATGTRGSYEQYF
TRBD2	few	TRBV12-3/TRBV12-4	TRBJ2-1	TGTGCCAGCAGCACGCGGGGGCGGGAGGGCAATGAGCAGTTCTTC	CASSTRGREGNEQFF
TRBD2	.	TRBV11-3	TRBJ2-3	TGTGCCAGCAGCTTACCTGGACTAGGAGGAGATACGCAGTATTTT	CASSLPGLGGDTQYF
.	many	TRBV20-1	TRBJ2-1	TGCAGTGCTAGAGGGTCCTACAATGAGCAGTTCTTC	CSARGSYNEQFF
.	.	TRBV24-1	TRBJ2-1	TGTGCCACCAGTGTCCCTTTAAGAAATGAGCAGTTCTTC	CATSVPLRNEQFF
TRBD2	few	TRBV28	TRBJ2-3	TGTGCCAGCTTGCTTAGCGGGTTCACAGATACGCAGTATTTT	CASLLSGFTDTQYF
.	few	TRBV20-1	TRBJ2-2	TGCAGTGCTAGTCGCGCATCCGGTGGCGGGGAGCTGTTTTTT	CSASRASGGGELFF
TRBD1	.	TRBV3-1	TRBJ2-4	TGTGCCAGCAGCCAACCCGGGACAGGGGAAAACATTCAGTACTTC	CASSQPGTGENIQYF
TRBD1	few	TRBV12-3/TRBV12-4	TRBJ2-3	TGTGCCAGCATGCCTTTGGACAGGGGAATAACAGATACGCAGTATTTT	CASMPLDRGITDTQYF
TRBD2	.	TRBV4-2	TRBJ2-1	TGTGCCAGCAGCCAAGGTGAACTAGCGGGAGTCTCCTACAATGAGCAGTTCTTC	CASSQGELAGVSYNEQFF
.	.	TRBV18	TRBJ2-3	TGTGCCAGCTCACCCCGGGACCCGGGGGCGCAGTATTTT	CASSPRDPGAQYF
TRBD2	.	TRBV7-8	TRBJ2-7	TGTGCCAGCAGCCCCGGACTAGTCGGCTACGAGCAGTACTTC	CASSPGLVGYEQYF
.	few	TRBV12-3/TRBV12-4	TRBJ2-7	TGTGCCAGCACCAACCCGGGGGCCTACGAGCAGTACTTC	CASTNPGAYEQYF
TRBD1	.	TRBV12-3/TRBV12-4	TRBJ2-1	TGTGCCAGCAGCGGGACAGGGGAGTTGAATGAGCAGTTCTTC	CASSGTGELNEQFF
.	many	TRBV12-3/TRBV12-4	TRBJ2-7	TGCGCCAGCAGCTTGAGTGGGACCTCCTACGAGCAGTACTTC	CASSLSGTSYEQYF